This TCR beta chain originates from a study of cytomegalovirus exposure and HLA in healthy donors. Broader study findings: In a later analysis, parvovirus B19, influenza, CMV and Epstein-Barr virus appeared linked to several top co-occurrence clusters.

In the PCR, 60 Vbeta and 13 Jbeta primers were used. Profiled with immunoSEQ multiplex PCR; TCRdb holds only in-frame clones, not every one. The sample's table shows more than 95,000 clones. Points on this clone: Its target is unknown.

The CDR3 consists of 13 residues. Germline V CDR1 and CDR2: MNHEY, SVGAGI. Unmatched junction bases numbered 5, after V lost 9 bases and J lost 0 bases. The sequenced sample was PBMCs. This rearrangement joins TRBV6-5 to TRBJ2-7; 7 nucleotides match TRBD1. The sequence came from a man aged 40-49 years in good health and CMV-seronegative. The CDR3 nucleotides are TGTGCCAGTTCGGACAGGACCTCCTACGAGCAGTACTTC. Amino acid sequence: CASSDRTSYEQYF.